Given below is one T cell receptor beta chain in context. Age- and sex-matched healthy donors served as the control group. Negative isolation was applied to CD8+ and CD4+ T cells, and FACS enrichment was applied to TEMRA cells. Random hexamers were used to reverse transcribe an amount of roughly 0.5 to 1 ug RNA. With immunoSEQ multiplex PCR, TCR beta CDR3 was amplified across 54 Vbeta and 13 Jbeta. TCRdb re-derived calls from the immunoSEQ multiplex PCR reads in MiXCR, one entry per CDR3 protein. The table lists about 200,000 distinct CDR3 sequences, 90% to 95% of them singletons, with approximately 0.094% in the top ten. The data derive from a study of CD8 T cells in Susac syndrome. The source is a human donor in good health. Sequencing was done on a sample of CD4+ T cells from PBMCs.

The CDR3 reads CASSLVGGFNEKLFF. CDR3 nucleotides: TGTGCCAGCAGCTTAGTTGGGGGGTTTAATGAAAAACTGTTTTTT. The chain uses TRBV7-9 and TRBJ1-4; D perhaps matches TRBD1 (5 bases). V was clipped by 1 base and J by 4 bases, with 10 bases between them. Germline V gives CDR1 SEHNR, CDR2 FQNEAQ (reference sequence). This CDR3 spans 15 amino acids.